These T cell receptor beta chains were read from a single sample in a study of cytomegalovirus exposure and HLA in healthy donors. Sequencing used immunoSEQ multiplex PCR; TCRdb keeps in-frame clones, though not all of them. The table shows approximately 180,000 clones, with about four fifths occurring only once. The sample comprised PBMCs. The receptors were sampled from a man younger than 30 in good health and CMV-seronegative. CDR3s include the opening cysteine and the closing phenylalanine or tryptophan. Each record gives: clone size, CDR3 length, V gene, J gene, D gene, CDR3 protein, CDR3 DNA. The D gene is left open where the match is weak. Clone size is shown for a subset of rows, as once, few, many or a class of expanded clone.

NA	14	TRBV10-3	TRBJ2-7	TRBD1	CAISESIQGQEQYF	TGTGCCATCAGTGAGTCGATACAGGGGCAGGAGCAGTACTTC
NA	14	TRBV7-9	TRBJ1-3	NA	CASSLGTVGNTIYF	TGTGCCAGCAGCTTAGGGACAGTAGGAAACACCATATATTTT
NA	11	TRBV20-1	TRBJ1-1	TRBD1	CSVTGGAEAFF	TGCAGTGTTACAGGGGGTGCTGAAGCTTTCTTT
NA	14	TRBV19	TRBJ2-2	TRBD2	CATSLEGGIGELFF	TGTGCCACGTCCCTGGAGGGAGGGATCGGGGAGCTGTTTTTT
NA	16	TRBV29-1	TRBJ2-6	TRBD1	CSVRGTGSSGANVLTF	TGCAGCGTGCGCGGGACAGGGAGCTCTGGGGCCAACGTCCTGACTTTC
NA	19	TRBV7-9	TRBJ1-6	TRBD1	CASSLTGQGSGLYNSPLHF	TGTGCCAGCAGCTTAACGGGACAGGGGTCGGGACTCTATAATTCACCCCTCCACTTT
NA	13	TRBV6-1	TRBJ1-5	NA	CASSGQANQPQHF	TGTGCCAGCAGTGGACAGGCCAATCAGCCCCAGCATTTT
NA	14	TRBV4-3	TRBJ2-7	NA	CASSQIITHYEQYF	TGCGCCAGCAGCCAAATTATAACCCATTACGAGCAGTACTTC
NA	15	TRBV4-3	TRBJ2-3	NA	CASSQAIRSTDTQYF	TGCGCCAGCAGCCAAGCGATCAGGTCTACCGATACGCAGTATTTT
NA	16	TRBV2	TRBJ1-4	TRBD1	CASGRGGRGREEKLFF	TGTGCCAGCGGACGAGGAGGCAGGGGGCGCGAAGAAAAACTGTTTTTT
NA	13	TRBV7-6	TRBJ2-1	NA	CASSPDRYNEQFF	TGTGCCAGCAGCCCCGACAGGTACAATGAGCAGTTCTTC
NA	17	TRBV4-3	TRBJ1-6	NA	CASSRGRGSSYNSPLHF	TGCGCCAGCAGCCGCGGGCGGGGGAGCTCCTATAATTCACCCCTCCACTTT
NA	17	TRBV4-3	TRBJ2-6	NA	CASSQDPTLSGANVLTF	TGCGCCAGCAGCCAAGATCCTACGCTCTCTGGGGCCAACGTCCTGACTTTC
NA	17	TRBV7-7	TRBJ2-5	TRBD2	CASSQTSGLAGQETQYF	TGTGCTAGCAGCCAAACATCGGGACTAGCGGGACAAGAGACCCAGTACTTC
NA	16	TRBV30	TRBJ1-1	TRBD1	CAWSVSRTGWNTEAFF	TGTGCCTGGAGTGTTAGCCGGACAGGCTGGAACACTGAAGCTTTCTTT
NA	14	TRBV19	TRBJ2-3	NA	CASSPSGSTDTQYF	TGTGCCAGTAGTCCCTCAGGGAGCACAGATACGCAGTATTTT
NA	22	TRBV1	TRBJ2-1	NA	CTSSQENYRDNLFSSSYNEQFF	TGCACCAGCAGCCAAGAAAACTACAGGGACAATCTCTTCTCTAGCTCCTACAATGAGCAGTTCTTC
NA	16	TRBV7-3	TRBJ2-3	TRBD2	CASSQNSGTRADTQYF	TGTGCCAGCAGTCAAAATAGCGGGACTAGGGCAGATACGCAGTATTTT
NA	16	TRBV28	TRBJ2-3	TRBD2	CASSLGTSGITDTQYF	TGTGCCAGCAGTCTAGGGACTAGCGGGATCACAGATACGCAGTATTTT
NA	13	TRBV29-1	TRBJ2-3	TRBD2	CSAGGGLRDTQYF	TGCAGCGCTGGCGGGGGTTTGAGAGATACGCAGTATTTT
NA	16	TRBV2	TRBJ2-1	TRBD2	CASSQWASGGYNEQFF	TGTGCCAGCAGTCAATGGGCTAGCGGGGGGTACAATGAGCAGTTCTTC
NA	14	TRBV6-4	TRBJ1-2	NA	CASSESGGSDGYTF	TGTGCCAGCAGTGAGAGTGGAGGGTCTGATGGCTACACCTTC
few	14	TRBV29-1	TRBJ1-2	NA	CSVEDLQGDYGYTF	TGCAGCGTTGAAGATCTGCAGGGCGACTATGGCTACACCTTC
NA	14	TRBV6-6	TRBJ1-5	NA	CASSPRGERQPQHF	TGTGCCAGCAGCCCCAGGGGTGAGCGGCAGCCCCAGCATTTT
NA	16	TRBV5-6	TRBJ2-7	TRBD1	CASSQTGTGRSYEQYF	TGTGCCAGCAGCCAAACCGGGACAGGGCGATCCTACGAGCAGTACTTC
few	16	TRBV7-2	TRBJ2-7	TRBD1	CASSLEGTGFFNEQYF	TGTGCCAGCAGCTTGGAAGGGACAGGCTTTTTCAACGAGCAGTACTTC
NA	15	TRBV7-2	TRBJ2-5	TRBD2	CASSLGTSGMKTQYF	TGTGCCAGCAGCTTAGGGACTAGCGGGATGAAGACCCAGTACTTC
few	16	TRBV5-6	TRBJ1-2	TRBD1	CASSPDRGPVNYGYTF	TGTGCCAGCAGCCCGGACAGGGGTCCAGTGAACTATGGCTACACCTTC
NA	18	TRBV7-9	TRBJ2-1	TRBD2	CASSLVSASGRKRNEQFF	TGTGCCAGCAGCTTAGTCTCGGCTAGCGGGAGGAAACGGAATGAGCAGTTCTTC
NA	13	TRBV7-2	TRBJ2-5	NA	CASSLARRETQYF	TGTGCCAGCAGCTTAGCGAGGAGGGAGACCCAGTACTTC
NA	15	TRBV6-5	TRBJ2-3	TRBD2	CASSALSGSADTQYF	TGTGCCAGCAGCGCCCTTAGCGGGAGCGCAGATACGCAGTATTTT
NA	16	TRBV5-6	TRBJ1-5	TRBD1	CASSKLGDSSNQPQHF	TGTGCCAGCAGCAAACTCGGGGACAGCTCCAATCAGCCCCAGCATTTT